Reported below is one T cell receptor beta chain. Other DNA sequences in this sample translate to the same CDR3. The V gene's germline CDR1 is MNHNS and CDR2 SASEGT. CDR3 length: 11 residues. V was shortened by 11 bases and J by 3 bases, with 11 bases between the two germline ends. Sequencing was performed with immunoSEQ multiplex PCR; in TCRdb, only in-frame clones are kept and a portion is missing. The sample lists approximately 25,000 clones; more than 70% were seen once. The entry originates in a study of T cell changes during pregnancy in multiple sclerosis. The rearrangement joins TRBV6-1 to TRBJ2-7; possibly TRBD1 for D (6 bases). Sequencing was performed on CD4+ T cells from peripheral blood mononuclear cells, taken in the first trimester of pregnancy. This receptor was taken from a female donor in good health, enrolled as a control in a pregnancy study. CDR3 loop: CAGRTDYEQYF. The CDR3 DNA reads TGTGCCGGACGGACAGACTACGAGCAGTACTTC.